This T cell receptor (beta chain) appears in the sequencing data of a study of shared clonotypes between healthy human individuals. Study in general: Three plates were used per donor for CD4 naive, three for CD4 memory, two for CD8 naive and one for CD8 memory.

With regard to this clone: The antigen is unknown.

Each subset's genomic DNA was shared equally among a number of immunoSEQ plates. Clones were read by immunoSEQ multiplex PCR, and TCRdb kept only the in-frame ones, dropping some. This sample has about 2.2 million clones, with about 92% found just once. Whole-study findings and limits: Represented genetic and exposure-history diversity was restricted by having few donors. Clonotype sharing across donors was expected to vary with sequencing depth.

Naive CD8 cells were CD45RO-negative, positively selected for CCR7, excluding terminally differentiated effector memory CD45RA+ cells. CDR1 LGHNA and CDR2 YNFKEQ come from the germline V gene. The CDR3 spans 14 residues. V dropped 0 bases and J dropped 6 bases, with 9 bases sitting between them. Sequencing was done on a sample of naive CD8+ T cells from PBMCs. This rearrangement joins TRBV4-2 to TRBJ2-1; D unclear. The receptor was isolated from a man aged 18 to 30 in good health. Some clones in this sample may be carry-over from other donors' samples. The CDR3 loop reads CASSQEAEPNEQFF. The CDR3 nucleotides are TGTGCCAGCAGCCAAGAGGCCGAACCCAATGAGCAGTTCTTC.